A selection of T cell receptor beta chains follows, all from one sample in a study of radiotherapy plus CTLA-4 blockade in lung cancer. The table came from immunoSEQ multiplex PCR; TCRdb's copy has only in-frame clones and leaves some out. Counted here are about 62,000 clones, around 76% occurring once; the ten biggest clones make up approximately 2.9%. The material sequenced was peripheral blood, taken from a patient treated with radiotherapy plus ipilimumab. These TCRs come from a human donor with non-small cell lung cancer who had a complete response to radiotherapy plus ipilimumab. Both conserved end residues are part of each CDR3. The D gene is left open where the match is weak. A row's size may be missing; if present it is once, few, many or a size class.

cdr3_nt: TGCGCCAGCAGCTTGGCTTGGACTGACGAGCAGTACTTC
cdr3_aa: CASSLAWTDEQYF
v_call: TRBV5-1
clone_size: NA
d_call: NA
j_call: TRBJ2-7

cdr3_nt: TGTGCCAGCAGCCTGCTCGACAGGAGAACTAATGAAAAACTGTTTTTT
cdr3_aa: CASSLLDRRTNEKLFF
v_call: TRBV5-6
clone_size: NA
d_call: NA
j_call: TRBJ1-4

cdr3_nt: TGTGCCATCAGTCCGGGACAGATCAACAATGAGCAGTTCTTC
cdr3_aa: CAISPGQINNEQFF
v_call: TRBV10-3
clone_size: NA
d_call: TRBD1
j_call: TRBJ2-1

cdr3_nt: TGTGCCAGCAGTTTACGTGGGACTTACTCGACCTTTGTCGAGCAGTACTTC
cdr3_aa: CASSLRGTYSTFVEQYF
v_call: TRBV27
clone_size: NA
d_call: NA
j_call: TRBJ2-7

cdr3_nt: TGCGCCAGCAAAAAGGACAGGGCTCAAACTAATGAAAAACTGTTTTTT
cdr3_aa: CASKKDRAQTNEKLFF
v_call: TRBV10-1
clone_size: NA
d_call: TRBD1
j_call: TRBJ1-4

cdr3_nt: TGTGCCAGCTCTCACAGGGACCCCGCGCACATGGTAGAGACCCAGTACTTC
cdr3_aa: CASSHRDPAHMVETQYF
v_call: TRBV18
clone_size: few
d_call: NA
j_call: TRBJ2-5

cdr3_nt: TGTGCCAGCAGCCGCGCCGGGACAGGGCCCTACGAGCAGTACTTC
cdr3_aa: CASSRAGTGPYEQYF
v_call: TRBV7-2
clone_size: NA
d_call: TRBD1
j_call: TRBJ2-7

cdr3_nt: TGCAGCGTTGGGGCAGGGACTAATGAAAAACTGTTTTTT
cdr3_aa: CSVGAGTNEKLFF
v_call: TRBV29-1
clone_size: NA
d_call: NA
j_call: TRBJ1-4

cdr3_nt: TGTGCCAGCAGCTCTCCGGGGGGGGGTAGGTGGGGATACGAGCAGTACTTC
cdr3_aa: CASSSPGGGRWGYEQYF
v_call: TRBV7-9
clone_size: NA
d_call: TRBD2
j_call: TRBJ2-7

cdr3_nt: TGTGCCAGCAGCCCGGTCATGAACACTGAAGCTTTCTTT
cdr3_aa: CASSPVMNTEAFF
v_call: TRBV7-9
clone_size: once
d_call: NA
j_call: TRBJ1-1

cdr3_nt: TGTGCCAGCAGGGATTGGGGAAGGGGGGAAAAACTGTTTTTT
cdr3_aa: CASRDWGRGEKLFF
v_call: TRBV27
clone_size: once
d_call: NA
j_call: TRBJ1-4

cdr3_nt: TGTGCCAGCAGCTTAGGGCTTCAGGCTGTTGGGGAGCAGTTCTTC
cdr3_aa: CASSLGLQAVGEQFF
v_call: TRBV7-6
clone_size: once
d_call: NA
j_call: TRBJ2-1

cdr3_nt: TGTGCCAGCAGCCCCCGACTCCAGGGAGAGACCCAGTACTTC
cdr3_aa: CASSPRLQGETQYF
v_call: TRBV9
clone_size: NA
d_call: NA
j_call: TRBJ2-5

cdr3_nt: TGTGCCAGCAGCGGCGGCGGGGTTTGGGAGACCCAGTACTTC
cdr3_aa: CASSGGGVWETQYF
v_call: TRBV7-2
clone_size: once
d_call: NA
j_call: TRBJ2-5

cdr3_nt: TGCGCCAGCAAACCAGGGTCTAGCGGCGATACAGATACGCAGTATTTT
cdr3_aa: CASKPGSSGDTDTQYF
v_call: TRBV10-2
clone_size: NA
d_call: TRBD2
j_call: TRBJ2-3

cdr3_nt: TGTGCCAGCAGTTTTAGGACAGGGGGAAGAGCTGAAGCTTTCTTT
cdr3_aa: CASSFRTGGRAEAFF
v_call: TRBV27
clone_size: few
d_call: TRBD1
j_call: TRBJ1-1

cdr3_nt: TGTGCCAGCTCACCCGACAATGAGCAGTTCTTC
cdr3_aa: CASSPDNEQFF
v_call: TRBV18
clone_size: NA
d_call: NA
j_call: TRBJ2-1

cdr3_nt: TGTGCCAGCAGTGAACCGGGACACGTCCCAAATAGCGGGATTTTT
cdr3_aa: CASSEPGHVPNSGIF
v_call: TRBV6-1
clone_size: NA
d_call: NA
j_call: TRBJ1-4

cdr3_nt: TGCGCCAGCAGCGGACCGGGACAGGGGGGAGAAAAACTGTTTTTT
cdr3_aa: CASSGPGQGGEKLFF
v_call: TRBV10-1
clone_size: few
d_call: TRBD1
j_call: TRBJ1-4

cdr3_nt: TGCGCCAGCAGCCAAGGGCTTGGGACAGCGGAGTACAATGAGCAGTTCTTC
cdr3_aa: CASSQGLGTAEYNEQFF
v_call: TRBV4-3
clone_size: NA
d_call: TRBD1
j_call: TRBJ2-1

cdr3_nt: TGCGCCAGCAGTCAAAGATCATTGACTAGCACAGATACGCAGTATTTT
cdr3_aa: CASSQRSLTSTDTQYF
v_call: TRBV5-1
clone_size: NA
d_call: NA
j_call: TRBJ2-3

cdr3_nt: TGTGCCAGCAGTTACGGGCGTAGGGGAAATGAAAAACTGTTTTTT
cdr3_aa: CASSYGRRGNEKLFF
v_call: TRBV6-5
clone_size: NA
d_call: NA
j_call: TRBJ1-4

cdr3_nt: TGCGCCAGCATCCTTGGCGGGGGGTTCCAAGAGACCCAGTACTTC
cdr3_aa: CASILGGGFQETQYF
v_call: TRBV5-1
clone_size: NA
d_call: TRBD2
j_call: TRBJ2-5

cdr3_nt: TGTGCCAGCAGCGGGCAGGGGGGTTCACCCCTCCACTTT
cdr3_aa: CASSGQGGSPLHF
v_call: TRBV7-2
clone_size: NA
d_call: TRBD1
j_call: TRBJ1-6

cdr3_nt: TGTGCCAGCAGTTTATGGGCCCACGCAGATACGCAGTATTTT
cdr3_aa: CASSLWAHADTQYF
v_call: TRBV27
clone_size: few
d_call: NA
j_call: TRBJ2-3

cdr3_nt: TGTGCCAGCAGCTTGGGACTAGCGGGGGGGGAGACCCAGTACTTC
cdr3_aa: CASSLGLAGGETQYF
v_call: TRBV7-2
clone_size: NA
d_call: TRBD2
j_call: TRBJ2-5

cdr3_nt: TGTGCCAGCAGCCCCACTGAGAACACTGAAGCTTTCTTT
cdr3_aa: CASSPTENTEAFF
v_call: TRBV6-5
clone_size: once
d_call: NA
j_call: TRBJ1-1

cdr3_nt: TGTGCCAGTAGCCGGCCCGGGCAGGGGAACACTGAAGCTTTCTTT
cdr3_aa: CASSRPGQGNTEAFF
v_call: TRBV19
clone_size: NA
d_call: NA
j_call: TRBJ1-1

cdr3_nt: TGTGCCAGTGGAGGCGGGGGGGGCTCCTACAATGAGCAGTTCTTC
cdr3_aa: CASGGGGGSYNEQFF
v_call: TRBV7-2
clone_size: NA
d_call: TRBD2
j_call: TRBJ2-1

cdr3_nt: TGTGCGAGGGGACAGGGGAATTACGAGCAGTACTTC
cdr3_aa: CARGQGNYEQYF
v_call: TRBV30
clone_size: NA
d_call: TRBD1
j_call: TRBJ2-7

cdr3_nt: TGTGCCAGCAGCCTGATAGCGGGGACCTCCGGCGGTGAGCAGTTCTTC
cdr3_aa: CASSLIAGTSGGEQFF
v_call: TRBV4-2
clone_size: NA
d_call: TRBD2
j_call: TRBJ2-1

cdr3_nt: TGTGCCAGCAGTTTAAGAGACAGTTATAATTCACCCCTCCACTTT
cdr3_aa: CASSLRDSYNSPLHF
v_call: TRBV27
clone_size: NA
d_call: NA
j_call: TRBJ1-6

cdr3_nt: TGTGCCAGCAGCTTATTAGTGTACAATGAGCAGTTCTTC
cdr3_aa: CASSLLVYNEQFF
v_call: TRBV5-6
clone_size: NA
d_call: NA
j_call: TRBJ2-1

cdr3_nt: TGTGCCAGCAGCCCCCGTGGGCGGGAGGGGCACGAGCAGTACTTC
cdr3_aa: CASSPRGREGHEQYF
v_call: TRBV7-9
clone_size: NA
d_call: TRBD2
j_call: TRBJ2-7

cdr3_nt: TGTGCCAGCAGGGCCGGACAGACTATCACCTACGAGCAGTACTTC
cdr3_aa: CASRAGQTITYEQYF
v_call: TRBV6-6
clone_size: NA
d_call: NA
j_call: TRBJ2-7

cdr3_nt: TGCGCCAGCAGCTTGGGCCTAGCGGGGGTTCTCACAGATACGCAGTATTTT
cdr3_aa: CASSLGLAGVLTDTQYF
v_call: TRBV5-1
clone_size: NA
d_call: TRBD2
j_call: TRBJ2-3

cdr3_nt: TGCGCCAGCAGCTTGTCGGGGCCAGGGAGGAACAATGAGCAGTTCTTC
cdr3_aa: CASSLSGPGRNNEQFF
v_call: TRBV5-1
clone_size: once
d_call: NA
j_call: TRBJ2-1

cdr3_nt: TGTGCCAGCAGCCAAGTACAACAGGGGACTGGCTACACCTTC
cdr3_aa: CASSQVQQGTGYTF
v_call: TRBV14
clone_size: NA
d_call: TRBD1
j_call: TRBJ1-2

cdr3_nt: TGTGCCAGCTCACCACTCGAGGGAACCTACTCTGGGGCCAACGTCCTGACTTTC
cdr3_aa: CASSPLEGTYSGANVLTF
v_call: TRBV18
clone_size: NA
d_call: NA
j_call: TRBJ2-6

cdr3_nt: TGTGCCAGCAGTTCTCTAGCGGGGTCCTACAATGAGCAGTTCTTC
cdr3_aa: CASSSLAGSYNEQFF
v_call: TRBV6-5
clone_size: NA
d_call: TRBD2
j_call: TRBJ2-1

cdr3_nt: TGTGCCAGCGCCTACGGGGGGGCCCCCACAGATACGCAGTATTTT
cdr3_aa: CASAYGGAPTDTQYF
v_call: TRBV9
clone_size: NA
d_call: TRBD2
j_call: TRBJ2-3

cdr3_nt: TGTGCCAGCAGCTTCACCGGGACAGGGGCTTCTAAAAACATTCAGTACTTC
cdr3_aa: CASSFTGTGASKNIQYF
v_call: TRBV5-6
clone_size: NA
d_call: TRBD1
j_call: TRBJ2-4

cdr3_nt: TGTGCCAGCAGTGGACTGACTAGCGGGGGAGCCAAAAACATTCAGTACTTC
cdr3_aa: CASSGLTSGGAKNIQYF
v_call: TRBV6-1
clone_size: few
d_call: TRBD2
j_call: TRBJ2-4

cdr3_nt: TGTGCCAGCAGCTTAGCCAGGGGGCCGAACACTGAAGCTTTCTTT
cdr3_aa: CASSLARGPNTEAFF
v_call: TRBV7-9
clone_size: once
d_call: TRBD1
j_call: TRBJ1-1

cdr3_nt: TGTGCCTGGTCGGGGCTAGCGGCATACGAGCAGTACTTC
cdr3_aa: CAWSGLAAYEQYF
v_call: TRBV30
clone_size: NA
d_call: TRBD2
j_call: TRBJ2-7

cdr3_nt: TGTGCCAGCAGCTTACAGGGGGGTTCCTCCTACGAGCAGTACTTC
cdr3_aa: CASSLQGGSSYEQYF
v_call: TRBV7-9
clone_size: NA
d_call: NA
j_call: TRBJ2-7

cdr3_nt: TGTGCCAGCAGCGTGACTAGCGGCACATCCTACAATGAGCAGTTCTTC
cdr3_aa: CASSVTSGTSYNEQFF
v_call: TRBV9
clone_size: once
d_call: TRBD2
j_call: TRBJ2-1

cdr3_nt: TGCGCCAGCAGCCCTTGGCAGGGGACGGATACGCAGTATTTT
cdr3_aa: CASSPWQGTDTQYF
v_call: TRBV5-1
clone_size: NA
d_call: NA
j_call: TRBJ2-3

cdr3_nt: TGTGCCAGCAGTGACCATCGCCCCAGGGCCACTGAAGCTTTCTTT
cdr3_aa: CASSDHRPRATEAFF
v_call: TRBV25-1
clone_size: NA
d_call: NA
j_call: TRBJ1-1

cdr3_nt: TGTGCCAGCTCACCTACCCACAGACTAGCGGGAGAGGGGTACCGCGGGTGCTACGAGCAGTACTTC
cdr3_aa: CASSPTHRLAGEGYRGCYEQYF
v_call: TRBV18
clone_size: NA
d_call: TRBD2
j_call: TRBJ2-7

cdr3_nt: TGTGCCAGCAGACTCGCTCAAGGACAGAACAATCAGCCCCAGCATTTT
cdr3_aa: CASRLAQGQNNQPQHF
v_call: TRBV2
clone_size: NA
d_call: NA
j_call: TRBJ1-5

cdr3_nt: TGCGCCAGCAGCCCGGGAGGGACTAGCGGGTTCCACGAGCAGTACTTC
cdr3_aa: CASSPGGTSGFHEQYF
v_call: TRBV5-1
clone_size: NA
d_call: TRBD2
j_call: TRBJ2-7

cdr3_nt: TGTGCCAGTAGTGCACCACCGGGGAGCTCCTATAATTCACCCCTCCACTTT
cdr3_aa: CASSAPPGSSYNSPLHF
v_call: TRBV19
clone_size: once
d_call: NA
j_call: TRBJ1-6

cdr3_nt: TGCGCCAGCAGCTCGGCGGGAGGTGGGAGATATGAGCAGTTCTTC
cdr3_aa: CASSSAGGGRYEQFF
v_call: TRBV5-1
clone_size: NA
d_call: TRBD2
j_call: TRBJ2-1